The clone carrying this TCR beta chain has a single count. The CDR3 extends over 14 amino acids. V lost 7 bases and J 2 bases, leaving 8 bases between the germline ends. Germline V CDR1 and CDR2: KGHDR, SFDVKD. This specimen comes from a study of T cells in Graves' hyperthyroidism and ophthalmopathy. Study in general: Peripheral blood was taken when the disease was first diagnosed, before any treatment began.

The TCR beta CDR3 regions underwent amplification using RNA transcripts as the source. First-round RT-PCR of the TCR CDR3 relied on the HTBI primer set. TCRdb re-analysed the multiplex PCR reads in MiXCR, keeping a single row per CDR3 protein. In the table there are 500,000 or so distinct CDR3 sequences, 15% to 20% of which are singletons. This sequence originates from a woman aged 25-40 years with Graves' ophthalmopathy. The chain joins TRBV24-1 to TRBJ2-6; D is unclear. Sequencing used blood. The DNA of the CDR3 is TGTGCCACCAGCGATAAGGCTGGGGCCAACGTCCTGACTTTC. Translation gives CATSDKAGANVLTF.